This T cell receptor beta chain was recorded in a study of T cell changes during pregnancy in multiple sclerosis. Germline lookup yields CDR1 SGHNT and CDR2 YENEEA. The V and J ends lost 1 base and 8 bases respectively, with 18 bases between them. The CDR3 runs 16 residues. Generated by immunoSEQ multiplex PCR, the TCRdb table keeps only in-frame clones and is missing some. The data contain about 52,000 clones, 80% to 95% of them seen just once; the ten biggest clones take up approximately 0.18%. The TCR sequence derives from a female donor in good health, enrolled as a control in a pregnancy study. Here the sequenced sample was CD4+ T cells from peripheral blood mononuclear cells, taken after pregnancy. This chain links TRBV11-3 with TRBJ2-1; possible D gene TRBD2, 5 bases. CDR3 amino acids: CASSLGPGLAEDEQFF. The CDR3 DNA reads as TGTGCCAGCAGCTTAGGCCCCGGGCTAGCAGAAGATGAGCAGTTCTTC.